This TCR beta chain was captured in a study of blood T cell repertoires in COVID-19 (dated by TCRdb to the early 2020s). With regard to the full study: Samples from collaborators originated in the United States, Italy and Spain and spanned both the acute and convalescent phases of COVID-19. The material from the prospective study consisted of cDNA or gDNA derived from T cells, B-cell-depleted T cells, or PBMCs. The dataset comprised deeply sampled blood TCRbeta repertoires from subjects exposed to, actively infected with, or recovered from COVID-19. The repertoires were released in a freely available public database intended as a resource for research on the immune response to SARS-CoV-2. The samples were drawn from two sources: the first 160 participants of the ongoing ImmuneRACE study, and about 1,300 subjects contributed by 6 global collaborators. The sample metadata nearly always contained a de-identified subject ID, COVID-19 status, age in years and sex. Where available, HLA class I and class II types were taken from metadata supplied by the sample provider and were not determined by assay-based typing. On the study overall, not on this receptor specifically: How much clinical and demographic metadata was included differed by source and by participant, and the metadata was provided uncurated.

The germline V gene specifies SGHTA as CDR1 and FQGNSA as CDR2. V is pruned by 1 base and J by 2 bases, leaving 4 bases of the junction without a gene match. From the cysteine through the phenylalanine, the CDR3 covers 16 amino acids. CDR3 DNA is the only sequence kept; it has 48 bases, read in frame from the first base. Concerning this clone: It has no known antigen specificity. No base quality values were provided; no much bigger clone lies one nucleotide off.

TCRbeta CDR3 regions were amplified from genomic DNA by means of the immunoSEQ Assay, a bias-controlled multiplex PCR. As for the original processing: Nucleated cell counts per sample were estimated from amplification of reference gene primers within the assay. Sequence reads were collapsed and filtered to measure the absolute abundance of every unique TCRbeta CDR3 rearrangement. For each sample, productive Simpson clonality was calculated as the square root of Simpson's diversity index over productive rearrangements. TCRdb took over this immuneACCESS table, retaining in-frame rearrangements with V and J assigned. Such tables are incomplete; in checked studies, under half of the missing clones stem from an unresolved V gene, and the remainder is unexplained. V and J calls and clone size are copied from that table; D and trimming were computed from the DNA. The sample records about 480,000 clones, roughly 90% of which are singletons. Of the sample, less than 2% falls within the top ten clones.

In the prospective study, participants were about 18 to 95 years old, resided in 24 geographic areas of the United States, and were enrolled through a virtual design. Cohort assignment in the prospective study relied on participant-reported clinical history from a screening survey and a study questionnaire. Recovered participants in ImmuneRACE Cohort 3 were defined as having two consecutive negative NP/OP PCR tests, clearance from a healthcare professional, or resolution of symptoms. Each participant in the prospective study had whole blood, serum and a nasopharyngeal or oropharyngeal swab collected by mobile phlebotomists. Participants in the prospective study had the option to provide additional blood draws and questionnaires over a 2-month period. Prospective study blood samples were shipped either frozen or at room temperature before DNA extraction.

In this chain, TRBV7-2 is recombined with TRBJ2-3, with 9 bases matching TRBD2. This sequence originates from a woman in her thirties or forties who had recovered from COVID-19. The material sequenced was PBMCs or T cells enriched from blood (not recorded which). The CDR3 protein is CASSLGSGRYTDTQYF. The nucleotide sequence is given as TGTGCCAGCAGCTTAGGTAGCGGGAGATACACAGATACGCAGTATTTT.